The 24 T cell receptor beta chains reported below all come from one sample, sequenced in a study of regulatory T cells in long-lasting Graves disease. Through Arm-PCR of CDR3 regions and iRepertoire HTBI primers, TCR beta libraries were built. TCRdb recomputed calls from the multiplex PCR reads with MiXCR, one row per CDR3 protein. Of roughly 500,000 distinct CDR3 sequences in the sample, around a fifth were seen once. Described time point: persistent/refractory GD, antithyroid drugs over 5 years with positive TRAb. RNA from PBMCs was the source of the TCR library. Material: peripheral blood mononuclear cells (PBMCs), obtained when the disease was refractory, from a patient treated with antithyroid drugs. The origin of the receptors is a female donor with Graves disease.

This clonotype was recorded at least ten times. The chain has TRBV10-3 and TRBJ2-7; D is perhaps TRBD2 (5 bases). V lost 6 bases to trimming and J lost 3 bases, with 15 bases between them. Germline V gives CDR1 ENHRY, CDR2 SYGVKD. The CDR3 is made up of 14 amino acids. CDR3 bases: TGTGCCATCAGCCCTGGGAGAGGGAACTACGAGCAGTACTTC. This codes for CAISPGRGNYEQYF.

This clonotype was seen a handful of times. The chain uses TRBV7-9 and TRBJ2-7, with 8 bases that match TRBD2. There are 15 residues in the CDR3. V lost 1 base to trimming and J lost 2 bases; unmatched junction nucleotides: 4. Germline V gives CDR1 SEHNR, CDR2 FQNEAQ (reference sequence). CDR3 coding DNA: TGTGCCAGCAGCTTAGGACTAGCGACAACCTACGAGCAGTACTTC. Translation: CASSLGLATTYEQYF.

This clonotype was counted many times. V gene TRBV28 combines with J gene TRBJ1-5, with TRBD1 as a possible D gene (5 bases). Trimming left V 6 bases short and J 4 bases short, with 10 bases between. CDR1 and CDR2 (germline): MDHEN, SYDVKM. The CDR3 length is 13 residues. CDR3 bases: TGTGCCAGCAGGGCGGGGGGTAATCAGCCCCAGCATTTT. Protein product: CASRAGGNQPQHF. Variable domain in full (rest from reference TRBV28 and TRBJ1-5): DVKVTQSSRYLVKRTGEKVFLECVQDMDHENMFWYRQDPGLGLRLIYFSYDVKMKEKGDIPEGYSVSREKKERFSLILESASTNQTSMYLCASRAGGNQPQHFGDGTRLSIL.

The table lists this clonotype with many counts. V and J are TRBV11-2 and TRBJ1-2; D uncertain. The V gene's germline CDR1 is SGHAT and CDR2 FQNNGV. V was pared by 5 bases and J by 8 bases, with 18 bases between. The CDR3 has 14 amino acids. CDR3: CASSPGIGYDGYTF. The CDR3 DNA is TGTGCCAGCAGCCCGGGAATCGGGTATGACGGCTACACCTTC.

About this clonotype itself: This may stem from a read error, because a much larger clone lies one nucleotide away. This rearrangement joins TRBV20-1 to TRBJ1-4; D gene ambiguous. V lost 0 bases, J lost 7 bases, and 12 bases lay in between. The CDR3 extends over 14 amino acids. Germline CDR1 DFQATT, CDR2 SNEGSKA (reference sequence). CDR3 in amino acids: CSARDLRNFEKLFF. The CDR3 DNA reads TGCAGTGCTAGAGATCTGCGGAACTTTGAAAAACTGTTTTTT.

This clonotype was picked up a small number of times. The chain is built from TRBV9 and TRBJ2-7, with a tentative D call TRBD1 (6 bases). CDR3 length equals 14 residues. Between the trimmed V and J ends, which lost 3 bases and 2 bases, there was a span of 12 bases. CDR1 is SGDLS, CDR2 YYNGEE, per germline. The CDR3 sequence is CASSGDTAPYEQYF. CDR3 in DNA: TGTGCCAGCAGCGGGGACACGGCGCCCTACGAGCAGTACTTC.

The chain combines TRBV12-3 or TRBV12-4 with TRBJ2-1; TRBD2 might be the D (6 bases). Trimming took off 6 bases at V and 0 bases at J, with 12 bases between the two ends. CDR3 length: 15 amino acids. CDR3 protein: CASSLRDFSYNEQFF. The CDR3 bases are TGTGCCAGCAGCTTGAGGGACTTCTCCTACAATGAGCAGTTCTTC.

This sequence joins TRBV7-2 and TRBJ1-2; 9 bases map to TRBD1. Germline assignment: CDR1 SGHTA and CDR2 FQGNSA. The J segment lost 3 bases and the V segment lost 11 bases, leaving 7 bases of the junction unmatched. The CDR3 is 13 residues long. CDR3 coding DNA: TGTGCCGGCCGGGACAGGGAGCACTATGGCTACACCTTC. Protein: CAGRDREHYGYTF.

This clonotype appeared a few times. V is TRBV6-1 and J is TRBJ2-2; D is undetermined. Per germline, CDR1 MNHNS and CDR2 SASEGT. Trimming cost V 6 bases and J 2 bases, with 13 bases left between them. CDR3 size: 15 residues. The CDR3 bases are TGTGCCAGCAGGAGGCCCCCATCTAACACCGGGGAGCTGTTTTTT. Protein product: CASRRPPSNTGELFF.

This clonotype appeared many times. J is TRBJ1-5 and V is TRBV7-2; D might be TRBD1 (5 bases). V was shortened by 5 bases and J by 2 bases, with 13 bases between the two germline ends. The V gene's germline CDR1 is SGHTA and CDR2 FQGNSA. The CDR3 covers 15 residues. CDR3 sequence: CASSRSPGGNQPQHF. The CDR3 DNA reads TGTGCCAGCAGCCGGTCCCCGGGGGGCAATCAGCCCCAGCATTTT.

The CDR3, as DNA: TGTGCCAGCACCGGGACAGGCGGTCTCAGGGCCCAGCATTTT. Translated, it gives CASTGTGGLRAQHF. J is TRBJ1-5 and V is TRBV6-1; 8 bases line up with TRBD1. From germline, CDR1 is MNHNS and CDR2 SASEGT. The CDR3 sequence is 14 residues long. V trimming: 7 bases; J trimming: 11 bases; junction bases outside the gene matches: 13.

This clonotype was seen repeatedly, ten times or more. The rearrangement joins TRBV6-2 or TRBV6-3 to TRBJ2-5; D is uncertain. V dropped 2 bases and J dropped 2 bases, with 9 bases sitting between them. The CDR3 loop spans 14 amino acids. CDR1 is MNHEY, CDR2 SVGEGT, per germline. The CDR3 loop is CASSYLRKQETQYF. The CDR3 nucleotides are TGTGCCAGCAGTTACCTGAGAAAGCAAGAGACCCAGTACTTC.

There are a few counts of this clonotype. The chain couples TRBV12-3 or TRBV12-4 to TRBJ2-2; D is ambiguous. The CDR3 totals 12 residues. The V end was cut by 10 bases, the J end by 9 bases, with 15 bases between. CDR3 nucleotides: TGTGCCACCTCATTACCCCCCAGGGAGCTGTTTTTT. This codes for CATSLPPRELFF.

CDR3 nucleotides: TGTGCCAGCAGCTTCCGCGGGAGGGCTAGCACAGATACGCAGTATTTT. Translated: CASSFRGRASTDTQYF. The rearrangement joins TRBV5-5 to TRBJ2-3; TRBD2 aligns across 9 bases. CDR3 length: 16 amino acids. Losses at the gene ends were 2 bases for V and 0 bases for J; bases not matched to a gene: 4. Germline V gives CDR1 SGHKS, CDR2 YYEKEE (reference sequence).

The chain employs TRBV9 and TRBJ2-5; maybe TRBD2 (5 bases). V lost 0 bases, J lost 2 bases, and 17 bases lay in between. The V gene's germline CDR1 is SGDLS and CDR2 YYNGEE. The CDR3 length is 17 residues. The CDR3: CASSVASTTAVQETQYF. Written as DNA, the CDR3 is TGTGCCAGCAGCGTAGCCTCCACTACAGCGGTTCAAGAGACCCAGTACTTC. The full variable domain, in which reference TRBV9 and TRBJ2-5 provide the parts outside the CDR3, is DSGVTQTPKHLITATGQRVTLRCSPRSGDLSVYWYQQSLDQGLQFLIQYYNGEERAKGNILERFSAQQFPDLHSELNLSSLELGDSALYFCASSVASTTAVQETQYFGPGTRLLVL.

The chain has TRBV11-2 and TRBJ1-2; D gene unclear. Germline CDR1 reads SGHAT; CDR2 reads FQNNGV. V was shortened by 5 bases and J by 4 bases, with 17 bases between the two germline ends. CDR3 length: 15 residues. CDR3 sequence (DNA): TGTGCCAGCAGCCCACAAGTGGGAGAGGCCTATGGCTACACCTTC. It translates to CASSPQVGEAYGYTF.

This clonotype showed up many times. The chain carries TRBV28 and TRBJ2-5; D uncertain. The CDR3 loop spans 15 amino acids. Trimming removed 3 bases from V and 3 bases from J, with 14 bases in between. Looked up from germline, CDR1 is MDHEN and CDR2 is SYDVKM. This CDR3 reads CASSFYSSREETQYF. The CDR3 DNA is TGTGCCAGCAGTTTTTATAGCAGCCGAGAAGAGACCCAGTACTTC.

This clonotype was found many times. The chain carries TRBV20-1 and TRBJ2-5; 8 bases are shared with TRBD1. This CDR3 is 14 amino acids long. Losses at the gene ends were 6 bases for V and 3 bases for J; bases not matched to a gene: 9. From germline, CDR1 is DFQATT and CDR2 SNEGSKA (reference sequence). The CDR3 DNA follows: TGCAGTGCCCTTGCGTCAGGGGGCAAAGAGACCCAGTACTTC. The encoded protein is CSALASGGKETQYF.

This clonotype occurred many times. The chain employs TRBV27 and TRBJ2-7, with TRBD2 matching over 7 bases. CDR3 length equals 12 residues. Trimming cost V 10 bases and J 9 bases; bases outside gene matches: 12. The germline CDR1 and CDR2 sequences are MNHEY and SMNVEV (reference sequence). The CDR3 reads CATSSTGGLQYF. In nucleotides, the CDR3 is TGTGCCACTTCGTCCACGGGGGGATTGCAGTACTTC.

This clonotype was seen ten or more times. V gene TRBV28 combines with J gene TRBJ1-3; 8 nucleotides agree with TRBD1. The germline CDR1 and CDR2 sequences are MDHEN and SYDVKM. There are 16 residues in the CDR3. The junction had 9 bases not matched to a gene; V was cut back by 4 bases and J by 4 bases. This chain's CDR3 is CASSSQSRDRGNTIYF. CDR3 DNA: TGTGCCAGCAGTTCCCAATCCCGGGACAGGGGAAACACCATATATTTT.

This clonotype was detected many times. V gene TRBV6-5 combines with J gene TRBJ2-7, with D possibly being TRBD2 (5 bases). CDR3 length: 14 amino acids. Germline V gene lookup returns CDR1 MNHEY and CDR2 SVGAGI. The germline V and J ends were trimmed by 2 bases and 3 bases, with 11 bases remaining between them. The CDR3 DNA is TGTGCCAGCAGTTACGCCCCACTAGACTACGAGCAGTACTTC. This encodes CASSYAPLDYEQYF.

CDR3: CASSQGTFREKLFF. DNA of the CDR3: TGTGCCAGCAGCCAAGGCACTTTTAGGGAAAAACTGTTTTTT. The chain recombines TRBV14 with TRBJ1-4; D not resolved. V shed 1 base and J shed 8 bases, with 11 bases lying between them. The CDR3 extends over 14 amino acids. The V gene's germline CDR1 is SGHDN and CDR2 FVKESK.

This clonotype was found a few times. The V call is TRBV3-1, the J call TRBJ2-7; 9 nucleotides line up with TRBD1. J was trimmed by 7 bases and V by 4 bases; bases with no gene match: 8. CDR1 LGHDT and CDR2 YNNKEL come from the germline V gene (reference sequence). The CDR3 has 14 amino acids. As DNA, the CDR3 is TGTGCCAGCAGCCCTCGACAGGGGGTCGGGGAGCAGTACTTC. Its translation: CASSPRQGVGEQYF.

This clonotype was found a few times. The chain carries TRBV5-1 and TRBJ1-2, with TRBD1 matching over 8 bases. This CDR3 is built from 13 residues. CDR1 is SGHRS, CDR2 YFSETQ, per germline. V lost 4 bases, J lost 10 bases, and 9 bases stayed unmatched. The CDR3 loop reads CASSTDRVAAYTF. The CDR3 DNA reads TGCGCCAGCAGCACGGACAGGGTCGCCGCCTACACCTTC.